These 24 T cell receptor beta chains share one sample of origin, sequenced in a study of shared clonotypes between healthy human individuals. Sequencing used immunoSEQ multiplex PCR; TCRdb keeps in-frame clones, though not all of them. This repertoire shows some 1.5 million clones, more than 95% found once; its top ten account for roughly 1.2%. Sequenced input: naive CD4+ T cells sorted from blood. Subset meaning: CD45RA+ positively selected. These receptors were collected from a man in his thirties or forties in good health.

The rearrangement links TRBV7-7 to TRBJ2-3, with D hard to call. The germline V gene has CDR1 SSHAT and CDR2 FNYEAQ (reference sequence). This CDR3 has 15 amino acids. Deletions cut 4 bases from V and 1 base from J, with 12 bases between. The CDR3 spells CASSSSPEGTDTQYF. The CDR3 DNA reads as TGTGCCAGCAGCTCATCTCCCGAGGGCACAGATACGCAGTATTTT.

The chain is built from TRBV2 and TRBJ2-1, with 7 bases identical to TRBD2. Germline V gene sequence: CDR1 SNHLY, CDR2 FYNNEI. This CDR3 contains 15 residues. J was trimmed by 7 bases and V by 7 bases; bases with no gene match: 13. DNA for the CDR3: TGTGCCAGCAAGGAGAAACTAGCGACGGGAAATGAGCAGTTCTTC. Encoded protein: CASKEKLATGNEQFF. Variable domain in full (rest from reference TRBV2 and TRBJ2-1): EPEVTQTPSHQVTQMGQEVILRCVPISNHLYFYWYRQILGQKVEFLVSFYNNEISEKSEIFDDQFSVERPDGSNFTLKIRSTKLEDSAMYFCASKEKLATGNEQFFGPGTRLTVL.

The chain combines TRBV2 with TRBJ1-1, with a tentative D call TRBD1 (6 bases). Deletions cut 4 bases from V and 1 base from J, with 10 bases between. This CDR3 has 14 residues. Looked up from germline, CDR1 is SNHLY and CDR2 is FYNNEI. The DNA of the CDR3 is TGTGCCAGCAGTGGGGGGGGCCGGAACACTGAAGCTTTCTTT. It yields the protein CASSGGGRNTEAFF.

The J gene is TRBJ2-1, the V gene TRBV18, with D maybe TRBD2 (6 bases). Looked up from germline, CDR1 is KGHSH and CDR2 is LQKENI. Deletions cut 2 bases from V and 3 bases from J, with 8 bases between. The CDR3 consists of 14 residues. The CDR3 loop reads CASSPMEGYNEQFF. The CDR3 DNA reads TGTGCCAGCTCACCAATGGAGGGCTACAATGAGCAGTTCTTC.

The gene calls are TRBV27 and TRBJ2-3; 11 bases fit TRBD2. The germline V gene has CDR1 MNHEY and CDR2 SMNVEV (reference sequence). The CDR3 has 17 residues. V was pared by 3 bases and J by 2 bases, with 7 bases of the junction left unmatched. The CDR3 DNA follows: TGTGCCAGCAGTTTCGGGATAGCGGGAGGGTTCACAGATACGCAGTATTTT. Protein sequence: CASSFGIAGGFTDTQYF.

The genes are TRBV5-4 and TRBJ2-1, with D perhaps matching TRBD2 (6 bases). The V gene's germline CDR1 is SGHNT and CDR2 YYREEE (reference sequence). The CDR3 runs to 13 residues. V gave up 3 bases and J gave up 9 bases, with 13 bases separating them. CDR3 nucleotides: TGTGCCAGCAGCTGGGTCCCCGGGGGTGAGCAGTTCTTC. Encoded protein: CASSWVPGGEQFF.

V and J are TRBV7-9 and TRBJ1-3, with D uncertain. The V gene's germline CDR1 is SEHNR and CDR2 FQNEAQ (reference sequence). V lost 5 bases to trimming and J lost 0 bases, with 14 bases between them. The CDR3 has 16 residues. The CDR3 region is CASSLRRTSSGNTIYF. CDR3 sequence (DNA): TGTGCCAGCAGCCTCCGACGGACTAGCTCTGGAAACACCATATATTTT.

The chain has TRBV6-5 and TRBJ1-5; no firm D call. V dropped 5 bases and J dropped 4 bases, with 6 bases sitting between them. CDR3 size: 12 residues. Germline loops: CDR1 MNHEY, CDR2 SVGAGI. CDR3 nucleotides: TGTGCCAGCAGTGGAGCGAATCAGCCCCAGCATTTT. It codes for CASSGANQPQHF.

V usage is TRBV2 and J usage is TRBJ2-7; D gene ambiguous. V was pared by 6 bases and J by 3 bases, with 9 bases between. This CDR3 region has 12 residues. Germline V lookup: CDR1 SNHLY, CDR2 FYNNEI. The CDR3: CASSYRSYEQYF. DNA for the CDR3: TGTGCCAGCAGCTACCGTAGCTACGAGCAGTACTTC.

The genes are TRBV25-1 and TRBJ1-5; D is unresolved. V lost 1 base and J 5 bases, leaving 9 bases between the germline ends. The CDR3 has 14 residues. Looked up from germline, CDR1 is MGHDK and CDR2 is SYGVNS. The CDR3 here is CASSEFRSDQPQHF. CDR3 nucleotide sequence: TGTGCCAGCAGTGAATTTAGGAGTGATCAGCCCCAGCATTTT.

The chain uses TRBV5-6 and TRBJ2-6; the D is unclear. Germline values: CDR1 SGHDT, CDR2 YYEEEE. V dropped 1 base and J dropped 3 bases, with 14 bases sitting between them. CDR3 size: 17 residues. The CDR3 region has the DNA TGTGCCAGCAGCTTGATGACGGCCTTTGGTGGGGCCAACGTCCTGACTTTC. Encoded protein: CASSLMTAFGGANVLTF.

CDR3 protein: CASSLDRAGEQPQHF. The CDR3 bases are TGTGCCAGCAGCTTAGATCGGGCAGGGGAACAGCCCCAGCATTTT. The chain uses TRBV11-2 and TRBJ1-5, with D possibly being TRBD1 (6 bases). CDR3 length equals 15 residues. The V end lost 0 bases, the J end lost 7 bases, and 13 bases lay between the germline ends. Looked up from germline, CDR1 is SGHAT and CDR2 is FQNNGV.

This chain joins TRBV11-2 and TRBJ2-7; D may be TRBD1 (5 bases). Germline lookup yields CDR1 SGHAT and CDR2 FQNNGV. The CDR3 runs to 13 residues. Trimming cost V 1 base and J 5 bases, with 9 bases left between them. CDR3 sequence: CASSLAGLNEQYF. CDR3 in DNA: TGTGCCAGCAGCTTAGCAGGGTTGAACGAGCAGTACTTC.

The CDR3 protein is CASSRRLQGSGANVLTF. CDR3 in DNA: TGTGCCAGCAGCCGACGCCTACAGGGCTCCGGGGCCAACGTCCTGACTTTC. The chain couples TRBV9 to TRBJ2-6; possible D gene TRBD1, 6 bases. Trimming stripped 4 bases from V and 4 bases from J, with 18 bases between. Germline V lookup: CDR1 SGDLS, CDR2 YYNGEE. The CDR3 consists of 17 residues.

This chain uses TRBV4-1 with TRBJ1-4, with D possibly being TRBD1 (5 bases). Trimming shortened V by 0 bases and J by 4 bases, and 9 bases separated the two germline ends. Germline CDR1 reads MGHRA; CDR2 reads YSYEKL. CDR3 length equals 15 residues. DNA for the CDR3: TGCGCCAGCAGCCAAGATCGGCAGGGTAATGAAAAACTGTTTTTT. Protein product: CASSQDRQGNEKLFF.

The V and J genes are TRBV5-1 and TRBJ2-7; TRBD2 might be the D (5 bases). The CDR3 loop spans 14 amino acids. Germline V gene data show CDR1 as SGHRS and CDR2 as YFSETQ. Trimming cost V 1 base and J 2 bases, with 10 bases left between them. DNA for the CDR3: TGCGCCAGCAGCTTGACTAGTATGGCCTACGAGCAGTACTTC. Translation gives CASSLTSMAYEQYF. Full variable domain (rest looked up from reference TRBV5-1 and TRBJ2-7): KAGVTQTPRYLIKTRGQQVTLSCSPISGHRSVSWYQQTPGQGLQFLFEYFSETQRNKGNFPGRFSGRQFSNSRSEMNVSTLELGDSALYLCASSLTSMAYEQYFGPGTRLTVT.

V and J are TRBV29-1 and TRBJ2-5; 9 positions agree with TRBD1. V gave up 8 bases and J gave up 4 bases; unmatched junction bases: 11. The CDR3 spans 14 residues. Germline loops: CDR1 SQVTM, CDR2 ANQGSEA. CDR3 DNA sequence: TGCAGCAGACCGGGACAGGGCCTAACAGAGACCCAGTACTTC. Protein sequence: CSRPGQGLTETQYF.

The V and J genes are TRBV6-1 and TRBJ2-7; TRBD1 aligns across 8 bases. Germline CDR1 is MNHNS and CDR2 is SASEGT. This CDR3 contains 14 residues. J was trimmed by 1 base and V by 8 bases; bases with no gene match: 7. The CDR3 coding sequence is TGTGCCAGCCTCCCGGGGACAGGATCCTACGAGCAGTACTTC. Its protein product is CASLPGTGSYEQYF.

This chain links TRBV20-1 with TRBJ2-5; D not certain. The CDR3 has 11 amino acids. The ends were cut back, 2 bases at V and 4 bases at J, with 5 bases in the middle. Germline V CDR1 and CDR2: DFQATT, SNEGSKA (reference sequence). CDR3 amino acids: CSARWRETQYF. The CDR3 DNA reads TGCAGTGCTAGATGGAGAGAGACCCAGTACTTC.

This clone has more than one count but fewer than ten. The CDR3 DNA reads TGCAGCGTTGAAGGGACAGGGAACTACGAGCAGTACTTC. This gives the protein CSVEGTGNYEQYF. The V gene is TRBV29-1, the J gene TRBJ2-7; TRBD1 matches 8 bases. The CDR3 is 13 residues long. V shed 1 base and J 3 bases; nucleotides not matched to a gene: 2. Germline CDR1 is SQVTM and CDR2 is ANQGSEA.

The chain joins TRBV9 to TRBJ2-1; D not resolved. The CDR3 totals 12 residues. Trimming stripped 3 bases from V and 9 bases from J, with 10 bases between. CDR1 and CDR2 (germline): SGDLS, YYNGEE. The CDR3 loop reads CASSELVGEQFF. DNA of the CDR3: TGTGCCAGCAGCGAACTTGTGGGTGAGCAGTTCTTC.

On this clone itself: This sample also contains other DNA sequences that code for the same CDR3. This chain joins TRBV28 and TRBJ1-5; D not certain. The CDR3 contains 14 residues. V dropped 6 bases and J dropped 0 bases, with 9 bases sitting between them. The germline V gene encodes CDR1 MDHEN and CDR2 SYDVKM. The CDR3 region has the DNA TGTGCCAGCAGCGAGGCATATAGCAATCAGCCCCAGCATTTT. As protein: CASSEAYSNQPQHF.

This chain joins TRBV18 and TRBJ2-7, with 7 bases aligning to TRBD1. The CDR3 consists of 14 residues. Germline CDR1 reads KGHSH; CDR2 reads LQKENI. Trimming took 0 bases from V and 3 from J; bases not matched to a gene: 2. CDR3 amino acids: CASSPPTGNYEQYF. CDR3 coding DNA: TGTGCCAGCTCACCACCGACAGGGAACTACGAGCAGTACTTC.

In the case of this clone: The junction departs from the called germline gene at one end, perhaps through a read error. V and J are TRBV7-3 and TRBJ2-1; D ambiguous. Per the germline V gene, CDR1 is SGHTA and CDR2 is FQGTGA. This CDR3 comprises 17 residues. The CDR3 here is CASSQVDMGFSYNEQFF. As DNA, the CDR3 is TGCGCCAGCAGCCAAGTCGATATGGGGTTCTCCTACAATGAGCAGTTCTTC.